This TCR beta chain was identified during a study of T cell changes during pregnancy in multiple sclerosis. The germline V gene has CDR1 MGHRA and CDR2 YSYEKL. The germline V and J ends were trimmed by 4 bases and 5 bases, with 12 bases remaining between them. This CDR3 has 14 amino acids. TCRdb's copy holds only in-frame clones and misses some; the assay was immunoSEQ multiplex PCR. The sample has 75,000 to 95,000 clones, roughly 92% seen once. The V call is TRBV4-1, the J call TRBJ2-1, with D unresolved. The clonotype originates from a female donor with multiple sclerosis, enrolled in a pregnancy study. The material was peripheral blood, obtained after pregnancy. The DNA for the CDR3 is TGCGCCAGCAGCCGCCAGACACCTGACAATGAGCAGTTCTTC. Protein product: CASSRQTPDNEQFF.